This TCR beta chain was sequenced for a study of T-cell memory formation after mild COVID-19. Study background: TCR clusters were mostly confined to one donor each. General study results and limits: Contracting CD4+ clones lay largely in CM and EM, with CD8+ ones residing in EMRA. A balance of CD4 and CD8 characterized clones contracting day 15 to 85, whereas later expanders leaned CD4+.

Germline V gene sequence: CDR1 MNHEY, CDR2 SMNVEV (reference sequence). The length of the CDR3 is 17 residues. Comments on this clonotype: Its specificity is not known. At one end, the junction sequence differs from germline, possibly due to a read error.

Using its own MiXCR run on the 5' RACE reads, TCRdb lists one record per CDR3 protein. The table lists roughly 400,000 distinct CDR3 sequences, about 24% of them singletons. The sequenced sample was PBMCs or a T cell subset sorted from them (not recorded which). This sequence joins TRBV27 and TRBJ2-1, with 7 nucleotides matching TRBD1. This clonotype was sampled from an adult woman who had mild COVID-19 (a few samples of this study predate the infection). Cell type and time point are not known. The CDR3 nucleotides read TGTGCCAGCAGTATATCTCCTGTTTCAGGGGGTTCGGATGAGCAGTTCTTC. Translation: CASSISPVSGGSDEQFF.